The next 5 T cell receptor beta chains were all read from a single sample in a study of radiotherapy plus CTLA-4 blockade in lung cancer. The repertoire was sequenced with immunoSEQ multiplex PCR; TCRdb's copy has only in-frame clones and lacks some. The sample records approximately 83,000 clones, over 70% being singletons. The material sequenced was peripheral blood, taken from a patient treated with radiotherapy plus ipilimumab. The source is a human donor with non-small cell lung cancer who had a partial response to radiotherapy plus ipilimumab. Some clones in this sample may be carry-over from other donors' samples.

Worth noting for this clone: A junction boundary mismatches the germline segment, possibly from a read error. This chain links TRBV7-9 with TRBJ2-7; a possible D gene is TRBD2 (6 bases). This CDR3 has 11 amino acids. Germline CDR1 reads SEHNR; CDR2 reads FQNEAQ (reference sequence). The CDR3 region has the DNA TGTGCCAGCAGCTCCTACGGGAGAGAGGACTTC. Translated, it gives CASSSYGREDF.

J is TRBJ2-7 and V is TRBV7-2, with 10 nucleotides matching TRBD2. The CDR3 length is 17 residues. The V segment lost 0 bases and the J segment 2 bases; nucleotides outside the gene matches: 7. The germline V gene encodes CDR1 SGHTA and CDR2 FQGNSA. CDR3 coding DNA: TGTGCCAGCAGCTTAGCGATAGCGGGGGGCATAACCTACGAGCAGTACTTC. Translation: CASSLAIAGGITYEQYF.

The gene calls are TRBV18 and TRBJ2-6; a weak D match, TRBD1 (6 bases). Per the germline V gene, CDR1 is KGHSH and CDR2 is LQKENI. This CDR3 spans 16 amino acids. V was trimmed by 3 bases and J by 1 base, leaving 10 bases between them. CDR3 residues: CASSPLQGSGANVLTF. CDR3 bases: TGTGCCAGCTCACCGCTACAGGGTTCTGGGGCCAACGTCCTGACTTTC.

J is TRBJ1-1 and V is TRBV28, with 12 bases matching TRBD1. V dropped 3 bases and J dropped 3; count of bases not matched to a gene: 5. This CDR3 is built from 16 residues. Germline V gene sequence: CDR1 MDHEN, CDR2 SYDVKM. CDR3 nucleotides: TGTGCCAGCAGTTTGGGGACAGGGGGCGCGGACACTGAAGCTTTCTTT. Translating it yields CASSLGTGGADTEAFF.

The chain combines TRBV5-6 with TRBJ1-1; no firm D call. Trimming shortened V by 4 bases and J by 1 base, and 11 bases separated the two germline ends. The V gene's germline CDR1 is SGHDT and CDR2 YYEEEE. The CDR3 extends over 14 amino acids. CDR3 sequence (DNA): TGTGCCAGCAGCCTTCGGTTATGGAACACTGAAGCTTTCTTT. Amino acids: CASSLRLWNTEAFF. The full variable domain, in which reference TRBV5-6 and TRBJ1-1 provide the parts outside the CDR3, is DAGVTQSPTHLIKTRGQQVTLRCSPKSGHDTVSWYQQALGQGPQFIFQYYEEEERQRGNFPDRFSGHQFPNYSSELNVNALLLGDSALYLCASSLRLWNTEAFFGQGTRLTVV.